The rows below give T cell receptor beta chains drawn from one sample of a study of human CD8 memory T cell subsets. Using the 5' RACE reads, TCRdb records one entry per CDR3 protein without DNA. This sample's table reports over 6,500 distinct CDR3 sequences. Specimen: CD8+ stem-like memory T cells (TSCM and TCM) sorted from PBMCs. These TCRs come from a human donor in good health. Both conserved end residues are part of each CDR3. Each record gives: J gene, clone size, V gene, CDR3 protein. Clone size, where shown, is once, few, many, or a class for clones that have expanded.

j_call: TRBJ2-3
clone_size: medium-sized
v_call: TRBV11-2
cdr3_aa: CASSFRPPGELTDTQYF

j_call: TRBJ2-7
clone_size: .
v_call: TRBV3-1
cdr3_aa: CASSQEWRESEQYF

j_call: TRBJ2-2
clone_size: .
v_call: TRBV5-6
cdr3_aa: CASSLPGSNTGELFF

j_call: TRBJ2-1
clone_size: .
v_call: TRBV4-2
cdr3_aa: CASSQDQEGHSYNEQFF

j_call: TRBJ2-4
clone_size: .
v_call: TRBV4-2
cdr3_aa: CASSQDMEKNIQYF

j_call: TRBJ1-5
clone_size: .
v_call: TRBV6-2/TRBV6-3
cdr3_aa: CASSFDRDYYQPQHF

j_call: TRBJ2-1
clone_size: .
v_call: TRBV24-1
cdr3_aa: CATSAGGAENEQFF

j_call: TRBJ1-1
clone_size: .
v_call: TRBV11-2
cdr3_aa: CASSRTMGDEAFF

j_call: TRBJ2-5
clone_size: .
v_call: TRBV28
cdr3_aa: CASSFRTAGGPIQYF

j_call: TRBJ2-2
clone_size: .
v_call: TRBV19
cdr3_aa: CASSWTGGNTGELFF

j_call: TRBJ2-7
clone_size: .
v_call: TRBV11-2
cdr3_aa: CASTSGPSSSYEQYF

j_call: TRBJ2-7
clone_size: .
v_call: TRBV20-1
cdr3_aa: CSARGGFPYEQYF

j_call: TRBJ2-1
clone_size: .
v_call: TRBV20-1
cdr3_aa: CSARDLVSGETYNEQFF

j_call: TRBJ1-1
clone_size: .
v_call: TRBV12-3/TRBV12-4
cdr3_aa: CASIFGGNTEAFF

j_call: TRBJ1-1
clone_size: .
v_call: TRBV28
cdr3_aa: CASRRGTVLEAFF

j_call: TRBJ2-7
clone_size: .
v_call: TRBV20-1
cdr3_aa: CSASKGRHEQYF

j_call: TRBJ2-7
clone_size: .
v_call: TRBV20-1
cdr3_aa: CSARKPSSYEQYF

j_call: TRBJ2-1
clone_size: medium-sized
v_call: TRBV7-9
cdr3_aa: CASSTSGREHNEQFF